This T cell receptor (beta chain) was recorded in a study of neoadjuvant anti-PD-1 for oral cavity cancer. Study-level background: Patients without progression got a fourth dose around day 43.

V gave up 1 base and J gave up 4 bases; unmatched junction bases: 3. The V gene's germline CDR1 is MDHEN and CDR2 SYDVKM. The CDR3 runs to 14 residues. The sample's time point: after neoadjuvant nivolumab, at surgical resection. In this sample, this clone turned up a few times. The target antigen is unknown. Study-wide results and limits: Higher pretreatment Treg/Th17 ratios tracked higher pretreatment blood clonality.

TCRdb's copy holds only in-frame clones and misses some; the assay was immunoSEQ multiplex PCR. The sample includes roughly 24,000 clones, around a quarter of them seen just once. The V gene is TRBV28, the J gene TRBJ1-2; 7 bases fit TRBD1. The source material was tumor tissue, sampled after nivolumab (anti-PD-1) treatment. The clonotype comes from a person aged 35-79 years with oral cavity squamous cell carcinoma. The CDR3 DNA sequence: TGTGCCAGCAGTTTATTACAGGGGAGCTATGGCTACACCTTC. The encoded protein is CASSLLQGSYGYTF.